The clone carrying this T cell receptor (beta chain) has a handful of counts. The germline V gene has CDR1 LGHNA and CDR2 YNFKEQ. CDR3 length: 16 amino acids. Between the trimmed V and J ends, which lost 2 bases and 2 bases, there was a span of 14 bases. Unique molecular identifiers were built into the TCRbeta library. MiXCR was run by TCRdb on the PCR reads, yielding one entry per CDR3 protein. This table has some 460,000 distinct CDR3 sequences, 15% to 20% appearing once. This record belongs to a study of T-cell reconstitution after alpha-beta-depleted transplantation in children. Sample: PBMCs, mostly from graft donor cells, taken 360 days after TCRalphabeta/CD19-depleted stem cell transplant. This chain uses TRBV4-2 with TRBJ2-3, with D perhaps given as TRBD1 or TRBD2 (5 bases each). The TCR originated in a boy under two years old who had a stem cell transplant for Wiskott-Aldrich syndrome, so the T cells may come from the graft donor. The CDR3 region is CASSQPGRRPTDTQYF. CDR3 DNA: TGTGCCAGCAGCCAACCGGGACGTCGGCCCACAGATACGCAGTATTTT.